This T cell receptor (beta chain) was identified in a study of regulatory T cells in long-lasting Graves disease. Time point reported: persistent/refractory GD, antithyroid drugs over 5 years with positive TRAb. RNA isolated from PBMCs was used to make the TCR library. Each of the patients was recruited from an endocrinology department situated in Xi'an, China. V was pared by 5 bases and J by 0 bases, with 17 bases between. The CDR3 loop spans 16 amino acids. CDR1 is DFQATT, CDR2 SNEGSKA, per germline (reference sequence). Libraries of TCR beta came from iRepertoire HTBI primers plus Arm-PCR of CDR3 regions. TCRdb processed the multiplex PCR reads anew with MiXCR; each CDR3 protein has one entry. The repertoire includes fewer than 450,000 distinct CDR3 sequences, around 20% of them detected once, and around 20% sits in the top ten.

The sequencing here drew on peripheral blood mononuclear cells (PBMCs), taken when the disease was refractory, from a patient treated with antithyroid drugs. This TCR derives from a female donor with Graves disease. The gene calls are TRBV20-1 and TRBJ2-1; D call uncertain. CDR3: CSALGIEWPSYNEQFF. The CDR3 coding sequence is TGCAGTGCTTTGGGGATTGAGTGGCCCTCCTACAATGAGCAGTTCTTC.